Listed here are 21 T cell receptor beta chains from one sample, sequenced in a study of shared clonotypes between healthy human individuals (dated by TCRdb to the early 2020s). For the CD8 naive samples, CD45RO-negative cells were positively selected for CCR7, yielding a CD45RA+CCR7+ population from which TemRA cells were excluded. Libraries were prepared through the immunoSEQ multiplex PCR assay. The clones in this table, taken by TCRdb from immuneACCESS, are in-frame only. Not every clone is retained; where verified, under half of the shortfall comes from an unresolved V gene, and the cause of the rest is unknown. Within this sample are about 2 million clones, with over 85% of them counted one time only. The ten top clones hold 1% to 1.3% of the sample. The material sequenced was naive CD8+ T cells sorted from blood. The meaning of the sample's cell subset or site label: CD45RA+CCR7+. The receptor source for this set is a man aged 18-30 years in good health.

V usage is TRBV5-6 and J usage is TRBJ1-2, with D perhaps matching TRBD1 (5 bases). Germline V gene sequence: CDR1 SGHDT, CDR2 YYEEEE. The CDR3 runs 14 residues. V lost 6 bases to trimming and J lost 6 bases, with 18 bases between them. DNA for the CDR3: TGTGCCAGCAACCGGGACGGCCCTTCCCATGGCTACACCTTC. Its translation is CASNRDGPSHGYTF.

The CDR3 region has the DNA TGTGCCAGGTGGGGGGGCGGCCAAGAGACCCAGTACTTC. This translates into CARWGGGQETQYF. V usage is TRBV2 and J usage is TRBJ2-5; tentatively, D is TRBD2 (7 bases). The CDR3 loop spans 13 amino acids. The germline V gene encodes CDR1 SNHLY and CDR2 FYNNEI. V lost 9 bases, J lost 1 base, and 12 bases lay in between.

The chain has TRBV27 and TRBJ2-3; 12 nucleotides line up with TRBD2. The CDR3 runs 18 residues. V was pared by 6 bases and J by 1 base, with 11 bases of the junction left unmatched. The germline V gene has CDR1 MNHEY and CDR2 SMNVEV (reference sequence). The CDR3 DNA reads TGTGCCAGCAGCCCCTCTAGCGGGAGGGCCCGGGGCACAGATACGCAGTATTTT. Translation gives CASSPSSGRARGTDTQYF.

The rearrangement joins TRBV7-8 to TRBJ1-2; D is unresolved. V lost 2 bases, J lost 4 bases, and 14 bases lay in between. Germline V gene sequence: CDR1 SGHVS, CDR2 FQNEAQ. The CDR3 spans 15 residues. For the CDR3, the DNA is TGTGCCAGCAGCTTATCTCTCGACTCTCCCTATGGCTACACCTTC. This translates into CASSLSLDSPYGYTF.

Only one count was recorded for this clone. The rearrangement joins TRBV4-1 to TRBJ1-6; 7 bases line up with TRBD1. The CDR3 has 15 residues. Losses at the gene ends were 3 bases for V and 7 bases for J; bases not matched to a gene: 6. Germline V CDR1 and CDR2: MGHRA, YSYEKL. CDR3 sequence reads: CASSQGTDDNSPLHF. The CDR3 DNA reads TGCGCCAGCAGCCAGGGGACAGACGACAATTCACCCCTCCACTTT.

The V call is TRBV6-5, the J call TRBJ1-5; D unresolved. Germline V CDR1 and CDR2: MNHEY, SVGAGI. Between the trimmed V and J ends, which lost 2 bases and 7 bases, there was a span of 12 bases. The CDR3 spans 14 residues. CDR3 sequence (DNA): TGTGCCAGCAGTTACCTGGGCGGAGGACAGCCCCAGCATTTT. Amino acids: CASSYLGGGQPQHF.

This rearrangement joins TRBV25-1 to TRBJ2-7, with D perhaps matching TRBD1 or TRBD2 (7 bases each). The CDR3 covers 16 residues. Germline lookup yields CDR1 MGHDK and CDR2 SYGVNS. V lost 5 bases, J lost 2 bases, and 19 bases lay in between. CDR3 DNA: TGTGCCAGCAGTCGAACCGGGGGGACAGACACCTACGAGCAGTACTTC. This translates into CASSRTGGTDTYEQYF.

The rearrangement joins TRBV11-2 to TRBJ2-7, with 12 bases that match TRBD2. CDR1 is SGHAT and CDR2 is FQNNGV in the germline V gene. V shed 3 bases and J 5 bases; nucleotides not matched to a gene: 5. The CDR3 runs to 15 residues. This CDR3 is CASSLLLAGGNEQYF. The CDR3 DNA follows: TGTGCCAGCAGCTTGTTACTAGCGGGGGGAAACGAGCAGTACTTC.

This chain links TRBV5-6 with TRBJ2-3, with 7 bases aligning to TRBD1. Trimming took 4 bases from V and 6 from J; bases not matched to a gene: 14. This CDR3 contains 16 residues. Germline CDR1 and CDR2: SGHDT and YYEEEE. In nucleotides, the CDR3 is TGTGCCAGCAGCCGCCTGGACAGGTCTTTGGAGGATACGCAGTATTTT. Its protein is CASSRLDRSLEDTQYF.

V and J are TRBV9 and TRBJ1-6, with TRBD1 matching over 7 bases. CDR3 length equals 15 residues. The junction had 6 bases not matched to a gene; V was cut back by 2 bases and J by 7 bases. Germline V lookup: CDR1 SGDLS, CDR2 YYNGEE. CDR3 in amino acids: CASSVEGQLNSPLHF. The CDR3 bases are TGTGCCAGCAGCGTCGAGGGACAGCTGAATTCACCCCTCCACTTT. The whole variable domain, remainder taken from reference TRBV9 and TRBJ1-6, is DSGVTQTPKHLITATGQRVTLRCSPRSGDLSVYWYQQSLDQGLQFLIQYYNGEERAKGNILERFSAQQFPDLHSELNLSSLELGDSALYFCASSVEGQLNSPLHFGNGTRLTVT.

The chain links TRBV6-5 to TRBJ1-3, with D unresolved. CDR1 and CDR2 from the germline V gene are MNHEY and SVGAGI. Trimming removed 10 bases at V and 7 bases at J, with 17 bases between. CDR3 length equals 13 residues. CDR3 DNA: TGTGCCACCTCAACGGGAGTTTCGAACACCATATATTTT. This codes for CATSTGVSNTIYF.

This chain uses TRBV5-5 with TRBJ2-7; D gene unclear. CDR1 is SGHKS and CDR2 is YYEKEE in the germline V gene (reference sequence). The CDR3 is 14 residues long. V was clipped by 0 bases and J by 2 bases, with 9 bases between them. The CDR3 is CASSLGDNPYEQYF. The DNA of the CDR3 is TGTGCCAGCAGCTTGGGGGATAATCCCTACGAGCAGTACTTC. The full variable domain, its missing parts supplied by reference TRBV5-5 and TRBJ2-7, is DAGVTQSPTHLIKTRGQQVTLRCSPISGHKSVSWYQQVLGQGPQFIFQYYEKEERGRGNFPDRFSARQFPNYSSELNVNALLLGDSALYLCASSLGDNPYEQYFGPGTRLTVT.

The chain has TRBV4-1 and TRBJ2-7; possible D gene TRBD1, 5 bases. V gave up 0 bases and J gave up 4 bases, with 16 bases separating them. CDR1 is MGHRA, CDR2 YSYEKL, per germline. This CDR3 contains 16 residues. CDR3 protein: CASSQDGASRFYEQYF. Here the CDR3 DNA reads TGCGCCAGCAGCCAAGATGGGGCTAGTCGGTTTTACGAGCAGTACTTC.

The chain recombines TRBV10-3 with TRBJ2-3; 16 nucleotides align to TRBD2. Germline CDR1 and CDR2: ENHRY and SYGVKD. CDR3 length: 20 amino acids. V lost 6 bases, J lost 6 bases, and 18 bases stayed unmatched. The CDR3 here is CAIRQSAYGTSGGAVDTQYF. The CDR3 DNA follows: TGTGCCATCAGACAATCCGCCTATGGGACTAGCGGGGGGGCCGTGGATACGCAGTATTTT.

V usage is TRBV7-2 and J usage is TRBJ1-2, with TRBD1 matching over 7 bases. The CDR3 loop spans 11 amino acids. The V and J ends lost 8 bases and 7 bases, in that order; junction bases with no gene match: 4. The germline CDR1 and CDR2 sequences are SGHTA and FQGNSA. CDR3 sequence (DNA): TGTGCCAGCCAGACAGGGACTGGCTACACCTTC. It specifies CASQTGTGYTF.

The genes are TRBV9 and TRBJ1-5; D gene unclear. The CDR3 spans 15 residues. From germline, CDR1 is SGDLS and CDR2 YYNGEE. Between the trimmed V and J ends, which lost 3 bases and 6 bases, there was a span of 16 bases. DNA for the CDR3: TGTGCCAGCAGCGCCGCCGGGAACCTGGGTCAGCCCCAGCATTTT. This codes for CASSAAGNLGQPQHF.

The chain combines TRBV5-4 with TRBJ2-1; 7 bases map to TRBD2. Trimming at V came to 4 bases and at J to 14 bases, leaving 12 bases not matched to a gene. The CDR3 runs to 13 residues. Germline V gene sequence: CDR1 SGHNT, CDR2 YYREEE (reference sequence). The CDR3 region is CASSTFTSAGEFF. The CDR3 DNA reads TGTGCCAGCAGCACCTTTACTAGCGCTGGGGAGTTCTTC. The full variable domain, its missing parts supplied by reference TRBV5-4 and TRBJ2-1, is ETGVTQSPTHLIKTRGQQVTLRCSSQSGHNTVSWYQQALGQGPQFIFQYYREEENGRGNFPPRFSGLQFPNYSSELNVNALELDDSALYLCASSTFTSAGEFFGPGTRLTVL.

This clone was seen once. The J gene is TRBJ2-5, the V gene TRBV5-8, with TRBD2 matching over 10 bases. The CDR3 covers 16 residues. Germline-derived CDR1 and CDR2 are SGHTS and YDEGEE. V shed 0 bases and J 2 bases; nucleotides not matched to a gene: 4. In DNA, the CDR3 is TGTGCCAGCAGCTTGGCCATAGCGGGGGGTCAAGAGACCCAGTACTTC. It specifies CASSLAIAGGQETQYF.

J is TRBJ1-4 and V is TRBV5-6, with D uncertain. V gave up 3 bases and J gave up 6 bases, with 9 bases separating them. The length of the CDR3 is 13 residues. Germline CDR1 is SGHDT and CDR2 is YYEEEE. The CDR3 DNA sequence: TGTGCCAGCAGCTCGAACCTAGATGAAAAACTGTTTTTT. Translating it yields CASSSNLDEKLFF.

In regard to this clone: Other DNA sequences of this sample code for an identical CDR3. The rearrangement links TRBV27 to TRBJ1-5; D ambiguous. This CDR3 has 13 residues. Between the trimmed V and J ends, which lost 3 bases and 3 bases, there was a span of 6 bases. Germline CDR1 MNHEY, CDR2 SMNVEV (reference sequence). CDR3 protein: CASSLWANQPQHF. The CDR3 DNA is TGTGCCAGCAGTTTGTGGGCCAATCAGCCCCAGCATTTT.

The chain has TRBV5-1 and TRBJ2-3, with D perhaps matching TRBD1 (6 bases). Germline CDR1 and CDR2: SGHRS and YFSETQ. The V and J ends lost 0 bases and 2 bases respectively, with 7 bases between them. CDR3 length: 14 amino acids. CDR3 coding DNA: TGCGCCAGCAGCTTGGACAGGGCCACAGATACGCAGTATTTT. This encodes CASSLDRATDTQYF.